These 10 T cell receptor beta chains came from one sample sequenced in a study of blood T cell repertoires in COVID-19. Repertoires were generated with immunoSEQ multiplex PCR, while TCRdb's copy carries only in-frame clones and drops some. The table shows about 250,000 clones, with 70% to 75% occurring only once. Sequencing was performed on peripheral blood. The receptors were sampled from a woman older than 75 with acute or convalescent COVID-19.

This clone has just a few counts. The V gene is TRBV3-1 (or the pseudogene TRBV3-2), the J gene TRBJ2-7, with a weak D call TRBD2 (5 bases). V was pared by 3 bases and J by 5 bases, with 5 bases between. In germline, CDR1 is LGHDT, CDR2 YNNKEL (reference sequence). This CDR3 is built from 11 residues. The CDR3 DNA follows: TGTGCCAGCAGCCAGCGGGACGAGCAGTACTTC. This codes for CASSQRDEQYF.

This clone came up once. The chain joins TRBV6-1 to TRBJ2-5; 8 bases match TRBD1. CDR3 size: 17 residues. CDR1 and CDR2 from the germline V gene are MNHNS and SASEGT. With V trimmed by 2 bases and J by 7 bases, 15 bases remained unmatched. For the CDR3, the DNA is TGTGCCAGCAGTGAATTCCCCGGGACAGGTAGACTAGGGACCCAGTACTTC. Translated, it gives CASSEFPGTGRLGTQYF.

This clone came up once. The chain uses TRBV6-4 and TRBJ1-1; D remains ambiguous. The germline CDR1 and CDR2 sequences are MRHNA and SNTAGT. The CDR3 runs 12 residues. V lost 8 bases and J lost 1, with 8 bases in between. CDR3 region: CASLERNTEAFF. The CDR3 nucleotides read TGTGCCAGCCTGGAGAGGAACACTGAAGCTTTCTTT.

The chain links TRBV18 to TRBJ1-6; D is perhaps TRBD1 (5 bases). The V end was cut by 2 bases, the J end by 10 bases, with 15 bases between. Germline assignment: CDR1 KGHSH and CDR2 LQKENI. The CDR3 length is 15 residues. DNA of the CDR3: TGTGCCAGCTCACCAATATTAGGGGTTGAATCACCCCTCCACTTT. Its translation: CASSPILGVESPLHF. Filled out from reference TRBV18 and TRBJ1-6, the complete variable domain reads NAGVMQNPRHLVRRRGQEARLRCSPMKGHSHVYWYRQLPEEGLKFMVYLQKENIIDESGMPKERFSAEFPKEGPSILRIQQVVRGDSAAYFCASSPILGVESPLHFGNGTRLTVT.

The chain links TRBV4-1 to TRBJ2-5, with 10 bases identical to TRBD2. Germline V gene data show CDR1 as MGHRA and CDR2 as YSYEKL. The junction had 2 bases not matched to a gene; V was cut back by 1 base and J by 3 bases. CDR3 length: 15 amino acids. CDR3 amino acids: CASSQGGLAEETQYF. CDR3 sequence (DNA): TGCGCCAGCAGCCAAGGTGGACTAGCGGAAGAGACCCAGTACTTC.

The V gene is TRBV4-1, the J gene TRBJ2-7; maybe TRBD2 (6 bases). The CDR3 spans 14 residues. Germline V gene sequence: CDR1 MGHRA, CDR2 YSYEKL. The ends were cut back, 0 bases at V and 2 bases at J, with 8 bases in the middle. CDR3 sequence (DNA): TGCGCCAGCAGCCAAGACGGGGGACCCTACGAGCAGTACTTC. This sequence encodes CASSQDGGPYEQYF.

CDR3 in amino acids: CSASKTGGDTEAFF. As DNA, the CDR3 is TGCAGTGCTAGTAAGACAGGGGGGGACACTGAAGCTTTCTTT. V is TRBV20-1 and J is TRBJ1-1; TRBD1 aligns across 9 bases. This CDR3 spans 14 amino acids. The germline gives CDR1 DFQATT, CDR2 SNEGSKA (reference sequence). With V trimmed by 3 bases and J by 3 bases, 5 bases remained unmatched.

The rearrangement joins TRBV29-1 to TRBJ1-2, with D maybe TRBD1 (5 bases). Germline V gene data show CDR1 as SQVTM and CDR2 as ANQGSEA. The CDR3 is made up of 16 amino acids. V lost 7 bases and J lost 4, with 25 bases in between. The CDR3, as DNA: TGCAGCGCCCGGGGCGGGGACGCGATCCACCTCTATGGCTACACCTTC. It translates to CSARGGDAIHLYGYTF.

The genes are TRBV11-2 and TRBJ2-7; TRBD2 matches 16 bases. The CDR3 has 17 residues. Per the germline V gene, CDR1 is SGHAT and CDR2 is FQNNGV. The junction had 11 bases not matched to a gene; V was cut back by 5 bases and J by 7 bases. The DNA for the CDR3 is TGTGCCAGCAGCCCACTGGGGACTAGCGGGGGGGCTGGGGAGCAGTACTTC. Translated, it gives CASSPLGTSGGAGEQYF.

The chain recombines TRBV6-5 with TRBJ1-1, with 9 bases that match TRBD1. Trimming at V came to 11 bases and at J to 0 bases, leaving 7 bases not matched to a gene. Germline assignment: CDR1 MNHEY and CDR2 SVGAGI. The CDR3 length is 14 residues. The CDR3 region is CAAGTGSMNTEAFF. The CDR3 nucleotides are TGTGCCGCGGGGACAGGGTCGATGAACACTGAAGCTTTCTTT.